Below, 5 T cell receptor beta chains from the same sample are listed, as sequenced in a study of beta chain features in type 1 diabetes. Study-wide results and limits: In every one of the four CD4+ subsets, TCRB CDR3s were moderately but significantly shorter in Type 1 diabetes patients.

Investigators reverse transcribed all isolated RNA, so they sequenced expressed TCRB transcripts. Profiled with immunoSEQ multiplex PCR; TCRdb holds only in-frame clones, not every one. The sample comprises more than 100,000 clones, approximately 30% of which are singletons, and roughly 0.58% rests with the top ten. Antigen specificity for these receptors is unknown. The material sequenced was central memory CD4+ T cells from blood. The receptors were gathered from a woman aged 18-29 years with type 1 diabetes.

This clone was observed a handful of times. The chain couples TRBV7-2 to TRBJ2-2, with TRBD2 matching over 10 bases. Germline CDR1 reads SGHTA; CDR2 reads FQGNSA. CDR3 size: 15 residues. V shed 5 bases, J shed 7 bases, and the junction held 7 bases outside the gene matches. CDR3 coding DNA: TGTGCCAGCAGCCCGCAACTAGCGGGACACGGGGAGCTGTTTTTT. Translation: CASSPQLAGHGELFF.

This clone has only a few counts. The rearrangement uses TRBV2 and TRBJ2-3; D is uncertain. The germline CDR1 and CDR2 sequences are SNHLY and FYNNEI. The germline V and J ends were trimmed by 1 base and 2 bases, with 7 bases remaining between them. The CDR3 totals 14 residues. As DNA, the CDR3 is TGTGCCAGCAGTGAAGGAGGCGCCACAGATACGCAGTATTTT. Amino acid sequence: CASSEGGATDTQYF.

J is TRBJ2-7 and V is TRBV7-2, with 8 bases identical to TRBD1. Germline loops: CDR1 SGHTA, CDR2 FQGNSA. The CDR3 extends over 14 amino acids. V gave up 5 bases and J gave up 7 bases; unmatched junction bases: 10. Here the CDR3 reads CASSPGQGAWEQYF. The CDR3 DNA reads TGTGCCAGCAGCCCGGGGCAGGGGGCGTGGGAGCAGTACTTC.

The V and J genes are TRBV12-2 and TRBJ2-7; the table's D call, TRBD2, was not checked against the DNA. TRBV12-2 is designated a pseudogene. The CDR3 spans 16 residues. CDR3 protein: CASRLVTSGGTYEQYV. The CDR3 DNA reads as TGTGCAAGTCGCTTAGTGACAAGCGGAGGGACCTACGAGCAGTACGTC.

A few counts support this clone. This chain joins TRBV11-2 and TRBJ1-2; the D is unclear. CDR1 and CDR2 from the germline V gene are SGHAT and FQNNGV. CDR3 length: 13 amino acids. V was trimmed by 5 bases and J by 5 bases, leaving 12 bases between them. CDR3 DNA: TGTGCCAGCAGCCTCCGCTGGCAATATGGCTACACCTTC. It translates to CASSLRWQYGYTF. The full variable domain, rest sourced from reference TRBV11-2 and TRBJ1-2, is EAGVAQSPRYKIIEKRQSVAFWCNPISGHATLYWYQQILGQGPKLLIQFQNNGVVDDSQLPKDRFSAERLKGVDSTLKIQPAKLEDSAVYLCASSLRWQYGYTFGSGTRLTVV.